Each of the 27 T cell receptor beta chains below was sequenced from the same sample in a study of T-cell memory formation after mild COVID-19. TCRdb recomputed calls from the 5' RACE reads with MiXCR, one row per CDR3 protein. The sample yields nearly 200,000 distinct CDR3 sequences, about 18% seen once. Specimen: PBMCs or a T cell subset sorted from them (not recorded which). The receptors stem from an adult woman who had mild COVID-19 (a few samples of this study predate the infection). Cell type and time point are not known.

This clonotype turned up a few times. The chain carries TRBV3-1 and TRBJ1-4, with D unclear. The CDR3 is 14 residues long. Germline V CDR1 and CDR2: LGHDT, YNNKEL (reference sequence). V lost 7 bases and J 7 bases, leaving 16 bases between the germline ends. CDR3 residues: CASTPGADSEKLFF. The CDR3 DNA reads TGTGCCAGCACCCCTGGAGCGGATTCTGAAAAACTGTTTTTT.

Only a few counts were recorded for this clonotype. CDR3 nucleotides: TGTGCCAGCAGCTCCTCCGGGACTAGGGGAGATACGCAGTATTTT. Translating it yields CASSSSGTRGDTQYF. The V call is TRBV7-2, the J call TRBJ2-3, with 8 nucleotides matching TRBD2. The CDR3 contains 15 residues. The V and J ends lost 4 bases and 5 bases, in that order; junction bases with no gene match: 8. Germline assignment: CDR1 SGHTA and CDR2 FQGNSA.

This sequence joins TRBV11-3 and TRBJ2-5, with TRBD2 matching 14 bases. The V and J ends lost 5 bases and 5 bases, in that order; junction bases with no gene match: 7. The CDR3 spans 16 residues. The germline V gene encodes CDR1 SGHNT and CDR2 YENEEA. CDR3 loop: CASSKGTSGSRETQYF. The DNA of the CDR3 is TGTGCCAGCAGCAAGGGGACTAGCGGGAGTAGGGAGACCCAGTACTTC.

This clonotype was seen a few times. The rearrangement uses TRBV7-9 and TRBJ1-1; 9 nucleotides line up with TRBD1. This CDR3 spans 15 amino acids. Germline lookup yields CDR1 SEHNR and CDR2 FQNEAQ (reference sequence). With 5 bases clipped from V and 0 bases from J, the junction kept 4 bases outside the gene matches. The CDR3 DNA reads as TGTGCCAGCAGCAGTCACAGGGGGCTGAACACTGAAGCTTTCTTT. This sequence encodes CASSSHRGLNTEAFF.

This clonotype was picked up a small number of times. This rearrangement joins TRBV29-1 to TRBJ1-1; unclear D gene. Trimming stripped 2 bases from V and 1 base from J, with 8 bases between. Germline V CDR1 and CDR2: SQVTM, ANQGSEA. The CDR3 runs to 13 residues. For the CDR3, the DNA is TGCAGCGTTGAAAAGGCTTCGAACACTGAAGCTTTCTTT. Translating it yields CSVEKASNTEAFF.

In this sample, this clonotype turned up a few times. The rearrangement joins TRBV2 to TRBJ2-6; 7 positions agree with TRBD1. Looked up from germline, CDR1 is SNHLY and CDR2 is FYNNEI. The CDR3 is 16 residues long. J lost 2 bases, V lost 5 bases, and 6 bases had no gene match. CDR3 coding DNA: TGTGCCAGCAGTAGAGGGGGCAAGGCTGGGGCCAACGTCCTGACTTTC. It specifies CASSRGGKAGANVLTF. The complete variable domain, with remaining parts taken from reference TRBV2 and TRBJ2-6, reads EPEVTQTPSHQVTQMGQEVILRCVPISNHLYFYWYRQILGQKVEFLVSFYNNEISEKSEIFDDQFSVERPDGSNFTLKIRSTKLEDSAMYFCASSRGGKAGANVLTFGAGSRLTVL.

The V gene is TRBV5-8, the J gene TRBJ1-5; D is possibly TRBD1 (5 bases). The CDR3 covers 14 residues. Germline V gives CDR1 SGHTS, CDR2 YDEGEE. The V gene lost 3 bases and the J gene lost 8 bases, with 15 bases spanning the gap. The CDR3 DNA sequence: TGTGCCAGCAGCTCAAAGACAGCGACCAAGCCCCAGCATTTT. Translated: CASSSKTATKPQHF.

This chain uses TRBV18 with TRBJ2-5, with TRBD2 matching 8 bases. Germline V gene sequence: CDR1 KGHSH, CDR2 LQKENI. The CDR3 sequence is 14 residues long. The trim removed 3 bases at V and 3 bases at J, leaving 3 bases unmatched. The CDR3 nucleotides are TGTGCCAGCTCACCGGGACTAGGCAAAGAGACCCAGTACTTC. It encodes CASSPGLGKETQYF.

This clonotype was picked up a small number of times. The V call is TRBV18, the J call TRBJ2-7; 9 bases align to TRBD1. V trimming: 6 bases; J trimming: 2 bases; junction bases outside the gene matches: 8. CDR3 length: 15 amino acids. The germline gives CDR1 KGHSH, CDR2 LQKENI. CDR3 sequence: CASSRGTGPTYEQYF. For the CDR3, the DNA is TGTGCCAGCTCGCGGGGGACAGGGCCGACCTACGAGCAGTACTTC.

The sample holds a few counts of this clonotype. This chain uses TRBV6-5 with TRBJ1-3; D is unresolved. The germline V and J ends were trimmed by 3 bases and 3 bases, with 15 bases remaining between them. Germline V gene sequence: CDR1 MNHEY, CDR2 SVGAGI. This CDR3 is built from 16 residues. The CDR3 region is CASSYSGMGYGNTIYF. CDR3 coding DNA: TGTGCCAGCAGTTATTCCGGCATGGGGTATGGAAACACCATATATTTT.

This rearrangement joins TRBV7-9 to TRBJ1-2; the D gene is possibly TRBD1 (5 bases). The CDR3 is 12 residues long. Per germline, CDR1 SEHNR and CDR2 FQNEAQ (reference sequence). V shed 9 bases and J shed 1 base, with 9 bases lying between them. CDR3 in amino acids: CASRGINYGYTF. The CDR3 bases are TGTGCCAGTCGGGGCATTAACTATGGCTACACCTTC. The complete variable domain, with remaining parts taken from reference TRBV7-9 and TRBJ1-2, reads DTGVSQNPRHKITKRGQNVTFRCDPISEHNRLYWYRQTLGQGPEFLTYFQNEAQLEKSRLLSDRFSAERPKGSFSTLEIQRTEQGDSAMYLCASRGINYGYTFGSGTRLTVV.

The CDR3 DNA is TGTGCCATCAGTGGAAGTCAGGGGCTAGTAGGCGAGCAGTACTTC. Encoded protein: CAISGSQGLVGEQYF. This chain joins TRBV10-3 and TRBJ2-7, with a possible D match to TRBD1 (6 bases). CDR1 ENHRY and CDR2 SYGVKD come from the germline V gene. The V gene lost 4 bases and the J gene lost 6 bases, with 19 bases spanning the gap. There are 15 residues in the CDR3.

The J gene is TRBJ1-5, the V gene TRBV6-1, with a tentative D call TRBD1 (5 bases). Germline V gives CDR1 MNHNS, CDR2 SASEGT. V was shortened by 4 bases and J by 3 bases, with 7 bases between the two germline ends. This CDR3 is 13 amino acids long. The CDR3 DNA reads as TGTGCCAGCAGTGGACAGTACAATCAGCCCCAGCATTTT. Protein: CASSGQYNQPQHF.

This rearrangement joins TRBV29-1 to TRBJ2-2; no clear D. The germline V gene has CDR1 SQVTM and CDR2 ANQGSEA. Trimming removed 6 bases from V and 4 bases from J, with 6 bases in between. This CDR3 region has 11 residues. The CDR3 bases are TGCAGCGTCGCAATCACCGGGGAGCTGTTTTTT. This codes for CSVAITGELFF.

The chain employs TRBV7-2 and TRBJ2-1; no clear D gene. Germline CDR1 reads SGHTA; CDR2 reads FQGNSA. This CDR3 has 17 amino acids. The germline V and J ends were trimmed by 1 base and 2 bases, with 15 bases remaining between them. The CDR3, as DNA: TGTGCCAGCAGCTTAGTCCCTCTTGCGTCGACCTACAATGAGCAGTTCTTC. This codes for CASSLVPLASTYNEQFF.

This clonotype was observed a handful of times. The chain is built from TRBV2 and TRBJ1-5; D might be TRBD1 (6 bases). CDR3 length: 15 residues. V gave up 5 bases and J gave up 0 bases, with 11 bases separating them. Per germline, CDR1 SNHLY and CDR2 FYNNEI. The CDR3 loop is CASSLQGSSNQPQHF. The CDR3, as DNA: TGTGCCAGCAGTCTACAGGGAAGTAGCAATCAGCCCCAGCATTTT.

This clonotype came up once. The chain joins TRBV3-1 to TRBJ2-7; D is ambiguous. Germline loops: CDR1 LGHDT, CDR2 YNNKEL (reference sequence). The germline V and J ends were trimmed by 0 bases and 9 bases, with 12 bases remaining between them. CDR3 length equals 13 residues. For the CDR3, the DNA is TGTGCCAGCAGCCAAGATATACGGGCAGCGCAGTACTTC. It codes for CASSQDIRAAQYF.

The rearrangement uses TRBV7-9 and TRBJ1-3; D gene ambiguous. The CDR3 length is 15 residues. V was cut by 5 bases and J by 0 bases, with 11 bases left in between. Germline CDR1 SEHNR, CDR2 FQNEAQ (reference sequence). This CDR3 is CASSPGGSSGNTIYF. The CDR3 DNA sequence: TGTGCCAGCAGCCCAGGCGGTTCCTCTGGAAACACCATATATTTT.

This clonotype was found many times. The chain is built from TRBV3-1 and TRBJ2-7; TRBD1 might be the D (6 bases). V lost 10 bases and J 1 base, leaving 14 bases between the germline ends. Germline V gene sequence: CDR1 LGHDT, CDR2 YNNKEL (reference sequence). CDR3 length equals 13 residues. The CDR3, as DNA: TGTGCCACCCCGCTAGGACAGTCCTACGAGCAGTACTTC. Protein product: CATPLGQSYEQYF.

The sample holds a few counts of this clonotype. The V gene is TRBV27, the J gene TRBJ1-1, with a tentative D call TRBD1 (5 bases). V lost 5 bases, J lost 13 bases, and 20 bases lay in between. Germline lookup yields CDR1 MNHEY and CDR2 SMNVEV (reference sequence). The CDR3 length is 13 residues. The CDR3 reads CASSRPGVGGCFF. The CDR3 nucleotides read TGTGCCAGCAGTCGTCCCGGGGTCGGGGGGTGTTTCTTT.

This chain uses TRBV24-1 with TRBJ2-7, with TRBD1 matching over 9 bases. CDR1 and CDR2 from the germline V gene are KGHDR and SFDVKD. The CDR3 sequence is 15 residues long. After removal of 4 bases from V and 2 bases from J, the junction contained 5 bases not matched to a gene. The CDR3 coding sequence is TGTGCCACCAGTGACCCCCGGACAGGGGCCTACGAGCAGTACTTC. Translated: CATSDPRTGAYEQYF.

This clonotype was counted only a few times. V usage is TRBV12-3 or TRBV12-4 and J usage is TRBJ2-1, with 10 nucleotides matching TRBD1. The V and J ends lost 6 bases and 5 bases, in that order; junction bases with no gene match: 7. The CDR3 consists of 15 residues. This chain's CDR3 is CASSRRTGGHNEQFF. As DNA, the CDR3 is TGTGCCAGCAGCCGACGGACAGGGGGGCACAATGAGCAGTTCTTC.

This clonotype was seen more than once but under ten times. The chain joins TRBV19 to TRBJ2-2, with 14 bases fitting TRBD2. Germline values: CDR1 LNHDA, CDR2 SQIVND (reference sequence). V trimming: 7 bases; J trimming: 1 base; junction bases outside the gene matches: 5. CDR3 size: 17 residues. DNA for the CDR3: TGTGCCAGTATACGACTAGCGGGAGGGAGGAACACCGGGGAGCTGTTTTTT. It codes for CASIRLAGGRNTGELFF.

This chain links TRBV30 with TRBJ1-1; the D gene is possibly TRBD1 (5 bases). From germline, CDR1 is GTSNPN and CDR2 SVGIG (reference sequence). This CDR3 is 13 amino acids long. V shed 5 bases and J shed 1 base, with 11 bases lying between them. The DNA for the CDR3 is TGTGCCTGGGTAAGACAGAGGAACACTGAAGCTTTCTTT. It codes for CAWVRQRNTEAFF.

This chain connects TRBV12-3 or TRBV12-4 to TRBJ2-1, with D possibly being TRBD2 (6 bases). The CDR3 consists of 13 residues. V dropped 6 bases and J dropped 4 bases, with 10 bases sitting between them. CDR3 sequence: CASRGDSYNEQFF. The CDR3 nucleotides are TGTGCCAGCAGGGGGGACTCGTACAATGAGCAGTTCTTC.

The chain carries TRBV20-1 and TRBJ2-3; D call uncertain. V was cut by 6 bases and J by 5 bases, with 6 bases left in between. The CDR3 has 10 residues. Germline CDR1 is DFQATT and CDR2 is SNEGSKA (reference sequence). The CDR3 is CSALRDTQYF. DNA of the CDR3: TGCAGTGCCCTCCGAGATACGCAGTATTTT.

The rearrangement uses TRBV19 and TRBJ1-1, with a weak D call TRBD1 (5 bases). V was shortened by 5 bases and J by 1 base, with 14 bases between the two germline ends. The V gene's germline CDR1 is LNHDA and CDR2 SQIVND (reference sequence). The CDR3 contains 15 residues. Here the CDR3 DNA reads TGTGCCAGTAGTCCCCAGATCCAGGGGAACACTGAAGCTTTCTTT. Translation: CASSPQIQGNTEAFF.